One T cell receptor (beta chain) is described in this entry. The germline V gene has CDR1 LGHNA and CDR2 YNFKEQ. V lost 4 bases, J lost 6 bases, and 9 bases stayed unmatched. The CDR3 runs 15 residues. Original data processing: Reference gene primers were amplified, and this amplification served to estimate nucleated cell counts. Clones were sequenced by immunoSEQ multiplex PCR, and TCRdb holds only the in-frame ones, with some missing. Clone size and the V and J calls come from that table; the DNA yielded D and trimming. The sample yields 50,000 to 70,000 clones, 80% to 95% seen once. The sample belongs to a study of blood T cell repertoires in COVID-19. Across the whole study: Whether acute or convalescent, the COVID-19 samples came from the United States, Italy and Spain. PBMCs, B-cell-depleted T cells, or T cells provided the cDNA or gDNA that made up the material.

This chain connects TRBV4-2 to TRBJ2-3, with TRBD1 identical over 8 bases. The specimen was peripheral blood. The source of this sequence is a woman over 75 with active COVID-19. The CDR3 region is CASSLPTGGYDTQYF. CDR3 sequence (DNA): TGTGCCAGCAGCCTACCAACAGGGGGTTACGATACGCAGTATTTT.